These T cell receptor beta chains were read from a single sample in a study of blood T cell repertoires in COVID-19. Generated by immunoSEQ multiplex PCR, the TCRdb table keeps only in-frame clones and is missing some. The sample holds approximately 90,000 clones, approximately 86% seen once. Sequencing used peripheral blood. The receptors derive from a man aged 55-75 years with acute or convalescent COVID-19. Each CDR3 is given with its conserved first and last residue. The order of the fields is CDR3 protein, V gene, J gene.

CDR3 protein: CASSVGLALQETQYF; V gene: TRBV9; J gene: TRBJ2-5
CDR3 protein: CASRAGTGVSQPQHF; V gene: TRBV6-5; J gene: TRBJ1-5
CDR3 protein: CASSSVDLQETQYF; V gene: TRBV6-6; J gene: TRBJ2-5
CDR3 protein: CASSQEGVPVNEQFF; V gene: TRBV4-1; J gene: TRBJ2-1
CDR3 protein: CASTYLGGELFF; V gene: TRBV19; J gene: TRBJ2-2
CDR3 protein: CASSQGGDWNSPLHF; V gene: TRBV3-1/TRBV3-2; J gene: TRBJ1-6
CDR3 protein: CASSGSLAGETQYF; V gene: TRBV10-2; J gene: TRBJ2-5
CDR3 protein: CASSYSWRNPSYEQYF; V gene: TRBV6-5; J gene: TRBJ2-7
CDR3 protein: CSGARETQYF; V gene: TRBV20-1; J gene: TRBJ2-5
CDR3 protein: CAGVGVEAFF; V gene: TRBV30; J gene: TRBJ1-1
CDR3 protein: CASSLEGDGGNTIYF; V gene: TRBV5-1; J gene: TRBJ1-3
CDR3 protein: CASSLQGGQHNSPLHF; V gene: TRBV7-9; J gene: TRBJ1-6
CDR3 protein: CASSQDGAGAYEQYF; V gene: TRBV4-3; J gene: TRBJ2-7
CDR3 protein: CASSQGSGNYGYTF; V gene: TRBV14; J gene: TRBJ1-2
CDR3 protein: CASNRDRFPDTQYF; V gene: TRBV6-5; J gene: TRBJ2-3
CDR3 protein: CASSPRLDRGTEAFF; V gene: TRBV7-8; J gene: TRBJ1-1
CDR3 protein: CSVDLPGGPEETQYF; V gene: TRBV29-1; J gene: TRBJ2-5
CDR3 protein: CASSGTGTAYYEQYF; V gene: TRBV5-5; J gene: TRBJ2-7
CDR3 protein: CASSWVAGINTGELFF; V gene: TRBV6-5; J gene: TRBJ2-2
CDR3 protein: CASSVGGRGTGELFF; V gene: TRBV6-4; J gene: TRBJ2-2
CDR3 protein: CASSRRGQDTEAFF; V gene: TRBV6-6; J gene: TRBJ1-1
CDR3 protein: CASSQDPGRIAGELFF; V gene: TRBV4-2; J gene: TRBJ2-2
CDR3 protein: CVSRGGNTEAFF; V gene: TRBV30; J gene: TRBJ1-1
CDR3 protein: CASSGGTDFQETQYF; V gene: TRBV5-4; J gene: TRBJ2-5
CDR3 protein: CAWSSGQQETQYF; V gene: TRBV30; J gene: TRBJ2-5
CDR3 protein: CASSEGTGVYYGYTF; V gene: TRBV6-1; J gene: TRBJ1-2
CDR3 protein: CASNPDSLRNTIYF; V gene: TRBV5-1; J gene: TRBJ1-3
CDR3 protein: CASSYVQTFGYTF; V gene: TRBV6-5; J gene: TRBJ1-2
CDR3 protein: CASSQRVRGGSTDTQYF; V gene: TRBV3-1/TRBV3-2; J gene: TRBJ2-3
CDR3 protein: CASSLGVGPPNEQFF; V gene: TRBV6-6; J gene: TRBJ2-1
CDR3 protein: CASSETGGLDTQYF; V gene: TRBV6-1; J gene: TRBJ2-3
CDR3 protein: CASSRTGGTGELFF; V gene: TRBV19; J gene: TRBJ2-2
CDR3 protein: CASSQHTGLAGGSEQFF; V gene: TRBV11-3; J gene: TRBJ2-1
CDR3 protein: CASRTDRRNQPQHF; V gene: TRBV2; J gene: TRBJ1-5
CDR3 protein: CASRGVADTQYF; V gene: TRBV12-3/TRBV12-4; J gene: TRBJ2-3
CDR3 protein: CASTSGGHYGYTF; V gene: TRBV5-4; J gene: TRBJ1-2
CDR3 protein: CASSQGGEWSPLHF; V gene: TRBV4-1; J gene: TRBJ1-6
CDR3 protein: CASSPGGFETQYF; V gene: TRBV11-1; J gene: TRBJ2-5
CDR3 protein: CASSEARGSGYSNQPQHF; V gene: TRBV6-1; J gene: TRBJ1-5
CDR3 protein: CASSLWQYNEQFF; V gene: TRBV5-6; J gene: TRBJ2-1
CDR3 protein: CASSKGPTDTQYF; V gene: TRBV21-1; J gene: TRBJ2-3